What follows are 30 T cell receptor beta chains derived from one specimen sequenced in a study of blood T cell repertoires in COVID-19. Produced via immunoSEQ multiplex PCR; TCRdb's table is partial and in-frame only. The data show under 150,000 clones, about 90% seen once. Sequenced sample: peripheral blood. The receptors were gathered from a man in his forties or fifties with active or convalescent COVID-19.

The gene calls are TRBV29-1 and TRBJ2-5, with D possibly TRBD2 on 7 matching bases. V was trimmed by 4 bases and J by 5 bases, leaving 17 bases between them. This CDR3 has 14 residues. CDR1 is SQVTM, CDR2 ANQGSEA, per germline. In DNA form, the CDR3 reads TGCAGCGTTGGCGGGAGCGAGGGGGGGGAGACCCAGTACTTC. This translates into CSVGGSEGGETQYF. The whole variable domain, filled in from reference TRBV29-1 and TRBJ2-5, reads SAVISQKPSRDICQRGTSLTIQCQVDSQVTMMFWYRQQPGQSLTLIATANQGSEATYESGFVIDKFPISRPNLTFSTLTVSNMSPEDSSIYLCSVGGSEGGETQYFGPGTRLLVL.

The chain couples TRBV28 to TRBJ1-6, with no clear D. CDR1 is MDHEN and CDR2 is SYDVKM in the germline V gene. V was clipped by 8 bases and J by 6 bases, with 8 bases between them. The CDR3 contains 12 residues. This CDR3 reads CASRDGNSPLHF. The CDR3 DNA reads as TGTGCCAGCCGGGATGGTAATTCACCCCTCCACTTT.

The J gene is TRBJ1-1, the V gene TRBV24-1; D not certain. The V gene lost 7 bases and the J gene lost 1 base, with 9 bases spanning the gap. CDR3 size: 13 residues. Germline V CDR1 and CDR2: KGHDR, SFDVKD. CDR3 bases: TGTGCCACCAGAGACATTTCGAACACTGAAGCTTTCTTT. Its protein product is CATRDISNTEAFF.

This sequence joins TRBV6-6 and TRBJ2-2, with 7 bases that match TRBD2. The germline V gene has CDR1 MNHNY and CDR2 SVGAGI (reference sequence). The V segment lost 3 bases and the J segment 3 bases; nucleotides outside the gene matches: 7. The CDR3 has 16 amino acids. Written as DNA, the CDR3 is TGTGCCAGCAGTTATTGGAGCGGGAAGCACACCGGGGAGCTGTTTTTT. This translates into CASSYWSGKHTGELFF.

The gene calls are TRBV28 and TRBJ1-5; D unresolved. The CDR3 extends over 16 amino acids. Germline V CDR1 and CDR2: MDHEN, SYDVKM. Trimming took off 3 bases at V and 0 bases at J, with 12 bases between the two ends. CDR3 nucleotides: TGTGCCAGCAGTTTGCAGAAACTATATAGCAATCAGCCCCAGCATTTT. Its protein product is CASSLQKLYSNQPQHF.

The chain combines TRBV7-2 with TRBJ2-2, with D maybe TRBD1 (6 bases). Trimming took 5 bases from V and 0 from J, leaving 13 bases between them. Germline loops: CDR1 SGHTA, CDR2 FQGNSA. The CDR3 is 16 amino acids. In DNA, the CDR3 is TGTGCCAGCAGCCATCAAGGGGGTGCGAACACCGGGGAGCTGTTTTTT. It translates to CASSHQGGANTGELFF.

This clone occurred once. This sequence joins TRBV18 and TRBJ1-2; the D gene is possibly TRBD1 (6 bases). The CDR3 has 17 amino acids. V was clipped by 0 bases and J by 4 bases, with 18 bases between them. From germline, CDR1 is KGHSH and CDR2 LQKENI. The CDR3, as DNA: TGTGCCAGCTCACCACCCCCCGGGACAAGGCAAATCTATGGCTACACCTTC. It codes for CASSPPPGTRQIYGYTF. Full variable domain (outside the CDR3, taken from reference TRBV18 and TRBJ1-2): NAGVMQNPRHLVRRRGQEARLRCSPMKGHSHVYWYRQLPEEGLKFMVYLQKENIIDESGMPKERFSAEFPKEGPSILRIQQVVRGDSAAYFCASSPPPGTRQIYGYTFGSGTRLTVV.

The rearrangement links TRBV20-1 to TRBJ2-1; 9 nucleotides match TRBD2. Losses at the gene ends were 3 bases for V and 9 bases for J; bases not matched to a gene: 12. Germline V lookup: CDR1 DFQATT, CDR2 SNEGSKA (reference sequence). This CDR3 spans 15 amino acids. In DNA, the CDR3 is TGCAGTGCTAGTCCCGCGGGAGGGCCCTCGGGTGAGCAGTTCTTC. Protein sequence: CSASPAGGPSGEQFF.

This clone was seen once. The chain couples TRBV28 to TRBJ1-2; D gene uncertain. V gave up 2 bases and J gave up 7 bases, with 8 bases separating them. The germline CDR1 and CDR2 sequences are MDHEN and SYDVKM. The CDR3 consists of 12 residues. The CDR3 DNA sequence: TGTGCCAGCAGTTTAGTAACAGTTGGCTACACCTTC. It translates to CASSLVTVGYTF.

This clone was seen a few times. This rearrangement joins TRBV4-1 to TRBJ1-2; D is perhaps TRBD1 (5 bases). V dropped 4 bases and J dropped 6 bases, with 12 bases sitting between them. CDR1 and CDR2 from the germline V gene are MGHRA and YSYEKL. This CDR3 has 13 amino acids. The CDR3 DNA reads as TGCGCCAGCAGCCGCGCCGGGGGGAATGGCTACACCTTC. Its protein product is CASSRAGGNGYTF.

The rearrangement uses TRBV19 and TRBJ1-2; 7 bases are shared with TRBD1. Germline values: CDR1 LNHDA, CDR2 SQIVND (reference sequence). The CDR3 is made up of 16 amino acids. With 7 bases clipped from V and 2 bases from J, the junction kept 13 bases outside the gene matches. This CDR3 is CASTPISVGQNYGYTF. The CDR3 DNA reads as TGTGCCAGTACCCCAATATCAGTGGGACAGAACTATGGCTACACCTTC.

This sequence joins TRBV7-2 and TRBJ2-7; 12 nucleotides line up with TRBD2. The ends lost 4 bases at V and 5 bases at J; junction bases unmatched: 15. Germline V gives CDR1 SGHTA, CDR2 FQGNSA. The CDR3 sequence is 18 residues long. CDR3 sequence (DNA): TGTGCCAGCAGCTCCCCGACTAGCGGGAGAGGGGTTCGGCACGAGCAGTACTTC. Its protein product is CASSSPTSGRGVRHEQYF.

J is TRBJ1-5 and V is TRBV19; 7 nucleotides line up with TRBD1. CDR3 length: 18 amino acids. The germline V gene has CDR1 LNHDA and CDR2 SQIVND (reference sequence). With V trimmed by 4 bases and J by 3 bases, 15 bases remained unmatched. The CDR3 sequence: CASSSPSQGLGFNQPQHF. In nucleotides, the CDR3 is TGTGCCAGTAGTAGCCCCTCACAGGGGCTAGGCTTCAATCAGCCCCAGCATTTT.

This clone came up once. J is TRBJ2-3 and V is TRBV7-8; 8 nucleotides agree with TRBD1. Per germline, CDR1 SGHVS and CDR2 FQNEAQ. V gave up 4 bases and J gave up 6 bases; unmatched junction bases: 6. The CDR3 loop spans 14 amino acids. CDR3 loop: CASSYWTGKDTQYF. CDR3 bases: TGTGCCAGCAGCTACTGGACAGGGAAGGATACGCAGTATTTT.

This clone was counted a few times. The V call is TRBV6-6, the J call TRBJ1-4, with D perhaps matching TRBD1 (5 bases). Deletions cut 6 bases from V and 3 bases from J, with 5 bases between. The CDR3 runs 12 residues. Germline CDR1 MNHNY, CDR2 SVGAGI (reference sequence). The CDR3 spells CASRGANEKLFF. CDR3 DNA: TGTGCCAGCAGAGGGGCTAATGAAAAACTGTTTTTT.

The chain has TRBV14 and TRBJ1-4; 7 positions agree with TRBD1. Trimming removed 4 bases from V and 12 bases from J; junction bases left unmatched: 8. Germline V lookup: CDR1 SGHDN, CDR2 FVKESK. The CDR3 sequence is 13 residues long. The DNA for the CDR3 is TGTGCCAGCAGCCTTCAGACAGGGACGGAACTGTTTTTT. This encodes CASSLQTGTELFF.

This chain joins TRBV9 and TRBJ2-5, with TRBD1 identical over 7 bases. Germline lookup yields CDR1 SGDLS and CDR2 YYNGEE. V dropped 0 bases and J dropped 1; count of bases not matched to a gene: 3. CDR3 length: 15 residues. DNA for the CDR3: TGTGCCAGCAGCGTAGGGGGGACAGCCCAAGAGACCCAGTACTTC. The encoded protein is CASSVGGTAQETQYF.

The chain is built from TRBV19 and TRBJ2-3; 7 bases map to TRBD2. The CDR3 spans 18 residues. After removal of 1 base from V and 5 bases from J, the junction contained 15 bases not matched to a gene. CDR1 and CDR2 (germline): LNHDA, SQIVND (reference sequence). In DNA form, the CDR3 reads TGTGCCAGTAGTATAGTAAGGCGGACTAGTTTTTTTAGAGATACGCAGTATTTT. Translating it yields CASSIVRRTSFFRDTQYF.

The genes are TRBV5-1 and TRBJ1-3; D may be TRBD1 (6 bases). The CDR3 consists of 14 residues. V was pared by 4 bases and J by 2 bases, with 10 bases between. Germline CDR1 and CDR2: SGHRS and YFSETQ. DNA of the CDR3: TGCGCCAGCAGCGAAGGGACAACTGGAAACACCATATATTTT. Protein: CASSEGTTGNTIYF.

The CDR3 nucleotides are TGCGCCAGCAGCACCGGGACAGGGTCCACCGGGGAGCTGTTTTTT. Protein sequence: CASSTGTGSTGELFF. The chain couples TRBV5-1 to TRBJ2-2, with 9 nucleotides matching TRBD1. V gave up 4 bases and J gave up 4 bases; unmatched junction bases: 5. This CDR3 comprises 15 residues. The V gene's germline CDR1 is SGHRS and CDR2 YFSETQ. Full variable domain (outside the CDR3, taken from reference TRBV5-1 and TRBJ2-2): KAGVTQTPRYLIKTRGQQVTLSCSPISGHRSVSWYQQTPGQGLQFLFEYFSETQRNKGNFPGRFSGRQFSNSRSEMNVSTLELGDSALYLCASSTGTGSTGELFFGEGSRLTVL.

The J gene is TRBJ2-1, the V gene TRBV7-9; 10 bases are a match to TRBD2. This CDR3 spans 15 amino acids. In germline, CDR1 is SEHNR, CDR2 FQNEAQ (reference sequence). V lost 3 bases to trimming and J lost 4 bases; unmatched junction nucleotides: 3. CDR3 nucleotides: TGTGCCAGCAGCTTCGGACTAGCGGATTACAATGAGCAGTTCTTC. It yields the protein CASSFGLADYNEQFF.

The chain employs TRBV19 and TRBJ2-3; D may be TRBD2 (5 bases). This CDR3 is built from 15 residues. The germline gives CDR1 LNHDA, CDR2 SQIVND (reference sequence). Trimming cost V 5 bases and J 3 bases, with 15 bases left between them. In DNA form, the CDR3 reads TGTGCCAGTAGTCCCTCACTAGTATTGACAGATACGCAGTATTTT. This encodes CASSPSLVLTDTQYF.

This clone occurred a few times. The chain recombines TRBV9 with TRBJ2-2, with TRBD1 as a possible D gene (6 bases). This CDR3 has 18 residues. The V gene's germline CDR1 is SGDLS and CDR2 YYNGEE. Trimming cost V 3 bases and J 6 bases, with 24 bases left between them. The CDR3 nucleotides are TGTGCCAGCAGCGAACCTTTACAGGGAAAAGAGGTCGCCGGGGAGCTGTTTTTT. Amino acid sequence: CASSEPLQGKEVAGELFF.

J is TRBJ2-7 and V is TRBV6-1; a weak D match, TRBD1 (7 bases). The V end lost 3 bases, the J end lost 7 bases, and 19 bases lay between the germline ends. Germline V gene lookup returns CDR1 MNHNS and CDR2 SASEGT. The CDR3 is 15 amino acids. Here the CDR3 reads CASSEGPAGRGEQYF. In DNA form, the CDR3 reads TGTGCCAGCAGTGAGGGCCCAGCGGGCAGGGGGGAGCAGTACTTC.

This rearrangement joins TRBV29-1 to TRBJ1-1, with no clear D. The CDR3 is made up of 11 amino acids. V gave up 3 bases and J gave up 8 bases, with 10 bases separating them. CDR1 and CDR2 from the germline V gene are SQVTM and ANQGSEA. The CDR3 DNA sequence: TGCAGCGTTGAGCTTCACAGCGAAGCTTTCTTT. Its translation is CSVELHSEAFF.

The chain uses TRBV28 and TRBJ1-1, with 11 bases that match TRBD1. The CDR3 has 16 amino acids. Germline assignment: CDR1 MDHEN and CDR2 SYDVKM. V gave up 10 bases and J gave up 5 bases; unmatched junction bases: 15. This chain's CDR3 is CATIFRTGGVRTEAFF. The CDR3 nucleotides read TGTGCCACCATATTCCGGACAGGGGGCGTTAGGACTGAAGCTTTCTTT.

The chain is built from TRBV9 and TRBJ2-2; 7 nucleotides align to TRBD2. V was clipped by 3 bases and J by 0 bases; unmatched bases: 20. Germline loops: CDR1 SGDLS, CDR2 YYNGEE. This CDR3 has 21 amino acids. In DNA form, the CDR3 reads TGTGCCAGCAGCGGCGAAGGAGTAGCGGGTTTTCCTCCCGCGAACACCGGGGAGCTGTTTTTT. Translating gives CASSGEGVAGFPPANTGELFF.

This clone came up a few times. The chain employs TRBV19 and TRBJ1-1; D not certain. Germline CDR1 reads LNHDA; CDR2 reads SQIVND (reference sequence). This CDR3 is built from 15 residues. V was clipped by 1 base and J by 6 bases, with 15 bases between them. The chain's CDR3 is CASSIGARVAAEAFF. CDR3 nucleotides: TGTGCCAGTAGTATAGGCGCGCGGGTTGCGGCTGAAGCTTTCTTT.

V gene TRBV19 combines with J gene TRBJ2-2, with TRBD1 identical over 8 bases. Germline V gives CDR1 LNHDA, CDR2 SQIVND (reference sequence). CDR3 size: 15 residues. The J segment lost 6 bases and the V segment lost 6 bases, leaving 9 bases of the junction unmatched. The CDR3 DNA reads as TGTGCCAGTAGGATGCAGGGGGCGCTAGCCGGGGAGCTGTTTTTT. It is translated as CASRMQGALAGELFF.

This chain links TRBV28 with TRBJ2-7; TRBD2 aligns across 12 bases. V lost 5 bases and J lost 1; bases outside the gene matches: 0. Per the germline V gene, CDR1 is MDHEN and CDR2 is SYDVKM. This CDR3 has 14 amino acids. The CDR3 DNA is TGTGCCAGCAGTCTAGCGGGAGGGTCCTACGAGCAGTACTTC. Translation gives CASSLAGGSYEQYF.